One sample yielded the 25 T cell receptor beta chains listed below, sequenced in a study of T cell responses to AZD1222 COVID-19 vaccine. The protocol was immunoSEQ multiplex PCR, while the TCRdb copy is restricted to in-frame clones and leaves out a portion. This sample has 150,000 to 200,000 clones, with 80% to 95% found just once. This specimen was peripheral blood, taken on day 0 of AZD1222 vaccination. These receptors all stem from an adult in good health.

The gene calls are TRBV28 and TRBJ1-6; D ambiguous. CDR3 size: 14 residues. The germline V gene has CDR1 MDHEN and CDR2 SYDVKM. V shed 2 bases and J shed 5 bases, with 7 bases lying between them. DNA for the CDR3: TGTGCCAGCAGTTTAGGGGTGAATAATTCACCCCTCCACTTT. It encodes CASSLGVNNSPLHF.

This CDR3 is CASSQYGYEQYF. CDR3 nucleotides: TGTGCCAGCAGCCAATATGGCTACGAGCAGTACTTC. The V and J genes are TRBV3-1 (or the pseudogene TRBV3-2) and TRBJ2-7; D gene uncertain. Germline values: CDR1 LGHDT, CDR2 YNNKEL (reference sequence). CDR3 size: 12 residues. The V and J ends lost 2 bases and 3 bases respectively, with 5 bases between them.

The rearrangement links TRBV20-1 to TRBJ2-1; 9 nucleotides line up with TRBD2. The V and J ends lost 3 bases and 7 bases, in that order; junction bases with no gene match: 16. The CDR3 sequence is 17 residues long. The germline gives CDR1 DFQATT, CDR2 SNEGSKA (reference sequence). The CDR3 bases are TGCAGTGCTAGTCCCTATTCCCTAGCGGGGATAAGTAATGAGCAGTTCTTC. Amino acid sequence: CSASPYSLAGISNEQFF.

The V and J genes are TRBV2 and TRBJ1-5, with D perhaps matching TRBD1 (5 bases). Per germline, CDR1 SNHLY and CDR2 FYNNEI. This CDR3 region has 12 residues. Trimming left V 5 bases short and J 7 bases short, with 9 bases between. CDR3 loop: CASSQGGQPQHF. CDR3 coding DNA: TGTGCCAGCAGTCAGGGCGGACAGCCCCAGCATTTT.

CDR3: CASKTNEKLFF. The CDR3 nucleotides are TGTGCCAGCAAAACTAATGAAAAACTGTTTTTT. This chain joins TRBV28 and TRBJ1-4; unclear D gene. Germline V gives CDR1 MDHEN, CDR2 SYDVKM. The germline V and J ends were trimmed by 7 bases and 1 base, with 1 base remaining between them. This CDR3 has 11 residues.

The chain has TRBV6-5 and TRBJ2-7, with 7 bases fitting TRBD1. This CDR3 is 15 amino acids long. Germline lookup yields CDR1 MNHEY and CDR2 SVGAGI. J was trimmed by 3 bases and V by 4 bases; bases with no gene match: 9. Here the CDR3 DNA reads TGTGCCAGCAGTTTTAACAGGGGTCCTCACTACGAGCAGTACTTC. Amino acids: CASSFNRGPHYEQYF.

The V and J genes are TRBV10-1 and TRBJ1-4, with 8 positions matching TRBD1. The length of the CDR3 is 15 residues. CDR1 and CDR2 (germline): WNHNN, SYGVQD (reference sequence). V lost 4 bases, J lost 4 bases, and 5 bases stayed unmatched. CDR3 nucleotides: TGCGCCAGCAGTGTTGGACAGGGTCATAATGAAAAACTGTTTTTT. Amino acids: CASSVGQGHNEKLFF.

The J gene is TRBJ2-5, the V gene TRBV7-9, with 10 bases matching TRBD2. Germline lookup yields CDR1 SEHNR and CDR2 FQNEAQ (reference sequence). V trimming: 5 bases; J trimming: 4 bases; junction bases outside the gene matches: 13. The CDR3 has 17 residues. In DNA form, the CDR3 reads TGTGCCAGCAGCCCGATGGGGAGCGGGGGGGCCGGAGAGACCCAGTACTTC. Its protein is CASSPMGSGGAGETQYF. The complete variable domain, with remaining parts taken from reference TRBV7-9 and TRBJ2-5, reads DTGVSQNPRHKITKRGQNVTFRCDPISEHNRLYWYRQTLGQGPEFLTYFQNEAQLEKSRLLSDRFSAERPKGSFSTLEIQRTEQGDSAMYLCASSPMGSGGAGETQYFGPGTRLLVL.

The chain links TRBV7-9 to TRBJ2-7; 9 nucleotides line up with TRBD1. The CDR3 totals 14 residues. Losses at the gene ends were 2 bases for V and 2 bases for J; bases not matched to a gene: 1. Looked up from germline, CDR1 is SEHNR and CDR2 is FQNEAQ (reference sequence). The CDR3 DNA sequence: TGTGCCAGCAGCTTAAGGGACAGGGCCTACGAGCAGTACTTC. Protein sequence: CASSLRDRAYEQYF.

This clone was recorded only once. The J gene is TRBJ2-7, the V gene TRBV19; maybe TRBD1 (5 bases). V gave up 0 bases and J gave up 4 bases, with 7 bases separating them. Germline loops: CDR1 LNHDA, CDR2 SQIVND (reference sequence). The CDR3 sequence is 13 residues long. The CDR3 sequence: CASSIDQGYEQYF. For the CDR3, the DNA is TGTGCCAGTAGTATAGACCAGGGTTACGAGCAGTACTTC. Complete variable domain (other parts from reference TRBV19 and TRBJ2-7): DGGITQSPKYLFRKEGQNVTLSCEQNLNHDAMYWYRQDPGQGLRLIYYSQIVNDFQKGDIAEGYSVSREKKESFPLTVTSAQKNPTAFYLCASSIDQGYEQYFGPGTRLTVT.

The J gene is TRBJ1-2, the V gene TRBV12-3 or TRBV12-4; D call uncertain. The CDR3 length is 11 residues. CDR3 amino acids: CAARRNYGYTF. The CDR3 region has the DNA TGTGCAGCGAGGAGAAACTATGGCTACACCTTC.

This clone occurred a few times. The chain employs TRBV7-3 and TRBJ2-7; 9 bases agree with TRBD1. V was pared by 5 bases and J by 5 bases, with 10 bases of the junction left unmatched. The CDR3 sequence is 15 residues long. Germline lookup yields CDR1 SGHTA and CDR2 FQGTGA. The CDR3 coding sequence is TGTGCCAGCAGCCCCTCGGGACAGGGTCCCGACGAGCAGTACTTC. Its protein product is CASSPSGQGPDEQYF.

The chain couples TRBV25-1 to TRBJ2-1; D remains ambiguous. The V gene lost 1 base and the J gene lost 7 bases, with 5 bases spanning the gap. CDR1 is MGHDK, CDR2 SYGVNS, per germline. There are 12 residues in the CDR3. Here the CDR3 DNA reads TGTGCCAGCAGTGAATGGGTAAATGAGCAGTTCTTC. Amino acid sequence: CASSEWVNEQFF.

The rearrangement joins TRBV6-1 to TRBJ1-2; D perhaps matches TRBD1 (5 bases). CDR3 length: 15 amino acids. V gave up 1 base and J gave up 4 bases, with 13 bases separating them. CDR1 is MNHNS and CDR2 is SASEGT in the germline V gene. The CDR3 bases are TGTGCCAGCAGTGAAGGGGGGGATATAGGCTATGGCTACACCTTC. Amino acid sequence: CASSEGGDIGYGYTF.

The J gene is TRBJ2-1, the V gene TRBV10-2; the match to TRBD2 covers 8 bases. CDR1 and CDR2 (germline): WSHSY, SAAADI. V dropped 6 bases and J dropped 7; count of bases not matched to a gene: 8. The CDR3 is 14 amino acids. CDR3: CASRVAGYANEQFF. In DNA form, the CDR3 reads TGCGCCAGCAGGGTAGCGGGATACGCGAATGAGCAGTTCTTC.

This chain joins TRBV6-5 and TRBJ1-2; D possibly corresponds to TRBD1 (6 bases). CDR3 size: 15 residues. V lost 6 bases to trimming and J lost 2 bases, with 16 bases between them. From germline, CDR1 is MNHEY and CDR2 SVGAGI. This chain's CDR3 is CASSYEGGWNYGYTF. For the CDR3, the DNA is TGTGCCAGCAGCTACGAGGGGGGTTGGAACTATGGCTACACCTTC.

The chain joins TRBV28 to TRBJ1-1; D perhaps matches TRBD1 (5 bases). Trimming took 7 bases from V and 0 from J, leaving 15 bases between them. The length of the CDR3 is 15 residues. From germline, CDR1 is MDHEN and CDR2 SYDVKM. This CDR3 is CASILATDMNTEAFF. DNA of the CDR3: TGTGCCAGCATTCTGGCGACGGACATGAACACTGAAGCTTTCTTT.

This clone is a singleton in its sample. The CDR3 DNA reads TGTGCCAGCAGTATCAATGGGGGGTCTGGAAACACCATATATTTT. This translates into CASSINGGSGNTIYF. V and J are TRBV6-5 and TRBJ1-3; D possibly corresponds to TRBD1 (5 bases). The V gene's germline CDR1 is MNHEY and CDR2 SVGAGI. Trimming pared 5 bases from V and 1 base from J, leaving 12 bases between. This CDR3 region has 15 residues.

The chain links TRBV27 to TRBJ2-7; TRBD1 might be the D (8 bases). Germline V lookup: CDR1 MNHEY, CDR2 SMNVEV (reference sequence). The CDR3 spans 15 residues. Deletions cut 6 bases from V and 2 bases from J, with 17 bases between. The DNA of the CDR3 is TGTGCCAGCAGCACCAACAGGGGGGGGGCCTACGAGCAGTACTTC. Protein: CASSTNRGGAYEQYF.

The chain recombines TRBV27 with TRBJ1-1; a weak D match, TRBD1 (6 bases). The CDR3 runs to 16 residues. Germline V gene sequence: CDR1 MNHEY, CDR2 SMNVEV (reference sequence). Trimming shortened V by 0 bases and J by 4 bases, and 15 bases separated the two germline ends. CDR3 loop: CASSLSRTALGTEAFF. DNA for the CDR3: TGTGCCAGCAGTTTATCAAGGACAGCCTTGGGCACTGAAGCTTTCTTT.

This chain connects TRBV7-2 to TRBJ2-2; a possible D gene is TRBD2 (6 bases). CDR3 length: 15 amino acids. The V end was cut by 2 bases, the J end by 7 bases, with 14 bases between. From germline, CDR1 is SGHTA and CDR2 FQGNSA. The CDR3 DNA follows: TGTGCCAGCAGCTTATACCGGGGGAGGAGCGGGGAGCTGTTTTTT. This encodes CASSLYRGRSGELFF.

The rearrangement uses TRBV6-5 and TRBJ1-1, with D tentatively TRBD1 (5 bases). In germline, CDR1 is MNHEY, CDR2 SVGAGI. The V and J ends lost 4 bases and 1 base respectively, with 7 bases between them. This CDR3 is 13 amino acids long. The CDR3 DNA sequence: TGTGCCAGCAGTTTAGACAGGAACACTGAAGCTTTCTTT. Its protein is CASSLDRNTEAFF.

The V and J genes are TRBV19 and TRBJ2-2, with 7 bases lining up with TRBD1. CDR1 is LNHDA and CDR2 is SQIVND in the germline V gene (reference sequence). This CDR3 region has 20 residues. With 3 bases clipped from V and 3 bases from J, the junction kept 19 bases outside the gene matches. CDR3 region: CASSIGDRDGASLDTGELFF. As DNA, the CDR3 is TGTGCCAGTAGTATCGGCGACAGGGACGGGGCTAGCCTTGACACCGGGGAGCTGTTTTTT.

This chain uses TRBV7-2 with TRBJ1-2; TRBD1 agrees at 7 bases. CDR3 length equals 14 residues. V shed 5 bases and J 5 bases; nucleotides not matched to a gene: 8. Looked up from germline, CDR1 is SGHTA and CDR2 is FQGNSA. The CDR3 is CASSPARQGYGYTF. Written as DNA, the CDR3 is TGTGCCAGCAGCCCGGCCCGACAGGGATATGGCTACACCTTC. The entire variable domain, with the rest obtained from reference TRBV7-2 and TRBJ1-2, is as follows: GAGVSQSPSNKVTEKGKDVELRCDPISGHTALYWYRQSLGQGLEFLIYFQGNSAPDKSGLPSDRFSAERTGGSVSTLTIQRTQQEDSAVYLCASSPARQGYGYTFGSGTRLTVV.

Of note for this clone: A junction boundary mismatches the germline segment, possibly from a read error. The J gene is TRBJ2-7, the V gene TRBV3-1 (or the pseudogene TRBV3-2); D is ambiguous. Germline values: CDR1 LGHDT, CDR2 YNNKEL (reference sequence). This CDR3 is 11 amino acids long. In DNA form, the CDR3 reads TGTGCCAGCAGCCAACGGACCCAGGTGGCCTTC. It specifies CASSQRTQVAF.